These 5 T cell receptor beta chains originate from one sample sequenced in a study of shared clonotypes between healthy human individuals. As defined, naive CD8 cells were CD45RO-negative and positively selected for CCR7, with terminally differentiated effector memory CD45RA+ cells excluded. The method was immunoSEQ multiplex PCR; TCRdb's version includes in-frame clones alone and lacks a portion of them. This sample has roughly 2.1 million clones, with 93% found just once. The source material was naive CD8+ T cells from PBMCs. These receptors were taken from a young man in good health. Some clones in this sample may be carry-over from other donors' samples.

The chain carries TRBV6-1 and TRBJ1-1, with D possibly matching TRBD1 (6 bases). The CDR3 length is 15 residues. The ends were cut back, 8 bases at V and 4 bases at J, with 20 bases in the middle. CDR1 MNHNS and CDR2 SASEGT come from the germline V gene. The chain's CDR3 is CASSPRYREATEAFF. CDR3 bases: TGTGCCAGCTCCCCACGGTACAGGGAAGCCACTGAAGCTTTCTTT.

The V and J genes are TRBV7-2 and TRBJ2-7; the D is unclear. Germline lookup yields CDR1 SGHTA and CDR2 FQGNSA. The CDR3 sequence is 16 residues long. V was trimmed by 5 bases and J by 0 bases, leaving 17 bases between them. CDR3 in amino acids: CASSLPPETSSYEQYF. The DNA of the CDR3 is TGTGCCAGCAGCCTCCCCCCAGAGACTTCCTCCTACGAGCAGTACTTC.

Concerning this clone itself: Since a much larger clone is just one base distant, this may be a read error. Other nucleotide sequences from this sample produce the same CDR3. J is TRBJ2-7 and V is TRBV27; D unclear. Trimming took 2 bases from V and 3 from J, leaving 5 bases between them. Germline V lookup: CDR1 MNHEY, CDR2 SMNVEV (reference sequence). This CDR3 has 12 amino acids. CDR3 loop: CASSLGVYEQYF. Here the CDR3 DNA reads TGTGCCAGCAGTTTAGGGGTCTACGAGCAGTACTTC.

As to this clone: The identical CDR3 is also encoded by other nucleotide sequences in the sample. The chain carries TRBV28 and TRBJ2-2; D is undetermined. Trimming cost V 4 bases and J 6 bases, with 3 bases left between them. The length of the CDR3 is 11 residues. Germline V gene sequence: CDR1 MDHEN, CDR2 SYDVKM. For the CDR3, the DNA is TGTGCCAGCAGTTACTCCGGGGAGCTGTTTTTT. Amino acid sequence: CASSYSGELFF. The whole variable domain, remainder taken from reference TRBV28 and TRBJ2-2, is DVKVTQSSRYLVKRTGEKVFLECVQDMDHENMFWYRQDPGLGLRLIYFSYDVKMKEKGDIPEGYSVSREKKERFSLILESASTNQTSMYLCASSYSGELFFGEGSRLTVL.

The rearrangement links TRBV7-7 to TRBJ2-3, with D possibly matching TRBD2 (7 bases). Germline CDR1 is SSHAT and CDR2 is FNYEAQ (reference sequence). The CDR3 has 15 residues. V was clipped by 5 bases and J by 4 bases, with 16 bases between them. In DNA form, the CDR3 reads TGTGCCAGCAGCCTAGGGGGGAGGGCCGCAGATACGCAGTATTTT. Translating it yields CASSLGGRAADTQYF. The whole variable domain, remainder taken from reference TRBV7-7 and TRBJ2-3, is GAGVSQSPRYKVTKRGQDVTLRCDPISSHATLYWYQQALGQGPEFLTYFNYEAQPDKSGLPSDRFSAERPEGSISTLTIQRTEQRDSAMYRCASSLGGRAADTQYFGPGTRLTVL.